A single sample is the source of the 15 T cell receptor beta chains below, sequenced in a study of cytomegalovirus exposure and HLA in healthy donors. A multiplex PCR was run with 60 Vbeta primers and 13 Jbeta primers. Generated by immunoSEQ multiplex PCR, the TCRdb table keeps only in-frame clones and is missing some. This table holds about 130,000 clones, roughly four fifths found once. Sequencing input: PBMCs. These receptors all stem from a woman aged 45 to 65 in good health and CMV-seropositive.

Points on this clone: At one boundary the junction diverges from the germline segment, which might be a read error. The V gene is TRBV5-1, the J gene TRBJ1-2, with D possibly being TRBD1 (5 bases). Germline assignment: CDR1 SGHRS and CDR2 YFSETQ. The CDR3 extends over 15 amino acids. The CDR3 region has the DNA TGCGCCAGCACCTTGGGGTCCGGACACAACTATGGCTACACCTTC. It is translated as CASTLGSGHNYGYTF.

This chain joins TRBV28 and TRBJ2-5; perhaps TRBD2 as D (5 bases). The germline CDR1 and CDR2 sequences are MDHEN and SYDVKM. This CDR3 region has 13 residues. The V and J ends lost 7 bases and 7 bases respectively, with 16 bases between them. The CDR3 DNA reads TGTGCCAGCACCGAAAATAGAGGGCTGACCCAGTACTTC. Translation gives CASTENRGLTQYF.

J is TRBJ2-1 and V is TRBV4-3, with 13 bases matching TRBD2. This CDR3 spans 16 amino acids. V trimming: 4 bases; J trimming: 4 bases; junction bases outside the gene matches: 4. CDR1 and CDR2 (germline): LGHNA, YSLEER. The CDR3 sequence: CASSLRTSGGYNEQFF. DNA of the CDR3: TGCGCCAGCAGCCTAAGGACTAGCGGGGGATACAATGAGCAGTTCTTC.

The V gene is TRBV18, the J gene TRBJ2-1; possibly TRBD1 for D (6 bases). Germline V gene data show CDR1 as KGHSH and CDR2 as LQKENI. The CDR3 loop spans 14 amino acids. Trimming took off 6 bases at V and 4 bases at J, with 13 bases between the two ends. CDR3 residues: CASSPRTVYNEQFF. The CDR3 DNA reads TGTGCCAGCTCGCCCCGGACAGTATACAATGAGCAGTTCTTC.

This clone was picked up one time. One end of the junction does not line up with germline, which may come from a read error. The gene calls are TRBV14 and TRBJ2-6; possible D gene TRBD1, 5 bases. The CDR3 is 21 amino acids. Germline CDR1 and CDR2: SGHDN and FVKESK. This CDR3 is CASSQDFFLGQIYSGANGLTF. The CDR3 DNA is TGTGCCAGCAGCCAAGACTTCTTCCTCGGACAAATTTACTCTGGGGCCAACGGCCTGACTTTC. The full variable domain, in which reference TRBV14 and TRBJ2-6 provide the parts outside the CDR3, is EAGVTQFPSHSVIEKGQTVTLRCDPISGHDNLYWYRRVMGKEIKFLLHFVKESKQDESGMPNNRFLAERTGGTYSTLKVQPAELEDSGVYFCASSQDFFLGQIYSGANGLTFGAGSRLTVL.

V gene TRBV27 combines with J gene TRBJ1-2; D gene uncertain. This CDR3 contains 13 residues. The germline CDR1 and CDR2 sequences are MNHEY and SMNVEV (reference sequence). Deletions cut 6 bases from V and 6 bases from J, with 14 bases between. The CDR3 DNA reads as TGTGCCAGCAGCAATTTACGCGGGGATGGCTACACCTTC. It translates to CASSNLRGDGYTF.

This sequence joins TRBV18 and TRBJ1-5, with D tentatively TRBD1 (5 bases). CDR3 size: 16 residues. V lost 1 base and J lost 0, with 10 bases in between. Per germline, CDR1 KGHSH and CDR2 LQKENI. CDR3 sequence (DNA): TGTGCCAGCTCACCACAGGCAGGACATAGCAATCAGCCCCAGCATTTT. This codes for CASSPQAGHSNQPQHF. The full variable domain, in which reference TRBV18 and TRBJ1-5 provide the parts outside the CDR3, is NAGVMQNPRHLVRRRGQEARLRCSPMKGHSHVYWYRQLPEEGLKFMVYLQKENIIDESGMPKERFSAEFPKEGPSILRIQQVVRGDSAAYFCASSPQAGHSNQPQHFGDGTRLSIL.

The chain has TRBV5-1 and TRBJ1-3, with 7 bases that match TRBD1. The CDR3 is 15 amino acids. The junction had 8 bases not matched to a gene; V was cut back by 6 bases and J by 2 bases. The germline V gene has CDR1 SGHRS and CDR2 YFSETQ. The CDR3, as DNA: TGCGCCAGCACCCAATCAGGGGGACCTGGAAACACCATATATTTT. As protein: CASTQSGGPGNTIYF.

The CDR3 region is CASSLDTAAEKLFF. In DNA form, the CDR3 reads TGCGCCAGCAGCTTGGACACCGCAGCGGAAAAACTGTTTTTT. This rearrangement joins TRBV5-1 to TRBJ1-4; D is unresolved. The CDR3 spans 14 residues. V dropped 0 bases and J dropped 8 bases, with 11 bases sitting between them. CDR1 is SGHRS, CDR2 YFSETQ, per germline.

The chain recombines TRBV18 with TRBJ1-2, with D maybe TRBD1 (5 bases). Trimming left V 3 bases short and J 3 bases short, with 14 bases between. From germline, CDR1 is KGHSH and CDR2 LQKENI. The length of the CDR3 is 15 residues. For the CDR3, the DNA is TGTGCCAGCTCACCGGGCAGCCCGGGGGACTATGGCTACACCTTC. It codes for CASSPGSPGDYGYTF.

The chain carries TRBV5-4 and TRBJ2-1, with TRBD1 matching 7 bases. The CDR3 sequence is 15 residues long. Trimming at V came to 4 bases and at J to 6 bases, leaving 10 bases not matched to a gene. CDR1 and CDR2 from the germline V gene are SGHNT and YYREEE (reference sequence). In nucleotides, the CDR3 is TGTGCCAGCAGCCTCGGGACAGATCCTATCAATGAGCAGTTCTTC. This gives the protein CASSLGTDPINEQFF.

The chain employs TRBV10-2 and TRBJ2-3, with 10 bases identical to TRBD2. Trimming took 3 bases from V and 2 from J; bases not matched to a gene: 5. Per germline, CDR1 WSHSY and CDR2 SAAADI. This CDR3 has 16 amino acids. CDR3 sequence reads: CASSDTSGTFTDTQYF. The CDR3 DNA reads TGCGCCAGCAGTGATACTAGCGGGACCTTCACAGATACGCAGTATTTT.

CDR3 sequence reads: CASSLIAGGFNQPQHF. Written as DNA, the CDR3 is TGTGCCAGCAGTTTAATAGCAGGGGGCTTTAATCAGCCCCAGCATTTT. The genes are TRBV27 and TRBJ1-5; 8 bases agree with TRBD1. With 2 bases clipped from V and 4 bases from J, the junction kept 7 bases outside the gene matches. Per the germline V gene, CDR1 is MNHEY and CDR2 is SMNVEV (reference sequence). This CDR3 is 16 amino acids long.

J is TRBJ1-4 and V is TRBV28, with D maybe TRBD1 (6 bases). The CDR3 consists of 14 residues. The V and J ends lost 3 bases and 8 bases respectively, with 13 bases between them. CDR1 is MDHEN and CDR2 is SYDVKM in the germline V gene. The CDR3 nucleotides read TGTGCCAGCAGTTTGGCAGGGGTGAGGGAAAAACTGTTTTTT. This translates into CASSLAGVREKLFF.

This chain joins TRBV30 and TRBJ2-1; D unresolved. CDR1 is GTSNPN and CDR2 is SVGIG in the germline V gene (reference sequence). V gave up 3 bases and J gave up 0 bases, with 6 bases separating them. This CDR3 comprises 13 residues. DNA of the CDR3: TGTGCCTGGAGCCGGAGCTCCTACAATGAGCAGTTCTTC. Its translation is CAWSRSSYNEQFF.